The clone carrying this TCR beta chain was found a few times. Its antigen remains unknown. Preparation of the TCRbeta library involved a method that used unique molecular identifiers. One entry per CDR3 protein results from TCRdb running MiXCR on the PCR reads. The sample holds fewer than 750,000 distinct CDR3 sequences, under 30% seen once. These data come from a study of T-cell reconstitution after alpha-beta-depleted transplantation in children. Study findings and constraints: Fresh T-cell production supplied most of the T-cell counts and diversity seen one year after transplant. Day-60 TCRbeta diversity that was high in some patients was derived from surviving recipient T cells and thymic progenitors. About two months after transplant, alpha-beta T cells reportedly came from several hundred expanded graft clones.

Sequences were derived from PBMCs, mostly from graft donor cells, sampled 360 days after TCRalphabeta/CD19-depleted stem cell transplant. This TCR was sampled from a boy under two years old who had a stem cell transplant for acute myeloid leukemia, so the T cells may come from the graft donor.

The CDR3 sequence: CASSQTGQSYYNEQFF. The CDR3 DNA is TGTGCCAGCAGTCAGACAGGACAGAGCTACTACAATGAGCAGTTCTTC. V is TRBV6-1 and J is TRBJ2-1; D is possibly TRBD1 (6 bases). Trimming cost V 5 bases and J 3 bases, with 17 bases left between them. Germline loops: CDR1 MNHNS, CDR2 SASEGT. The CDR3 runs to 16 residues.